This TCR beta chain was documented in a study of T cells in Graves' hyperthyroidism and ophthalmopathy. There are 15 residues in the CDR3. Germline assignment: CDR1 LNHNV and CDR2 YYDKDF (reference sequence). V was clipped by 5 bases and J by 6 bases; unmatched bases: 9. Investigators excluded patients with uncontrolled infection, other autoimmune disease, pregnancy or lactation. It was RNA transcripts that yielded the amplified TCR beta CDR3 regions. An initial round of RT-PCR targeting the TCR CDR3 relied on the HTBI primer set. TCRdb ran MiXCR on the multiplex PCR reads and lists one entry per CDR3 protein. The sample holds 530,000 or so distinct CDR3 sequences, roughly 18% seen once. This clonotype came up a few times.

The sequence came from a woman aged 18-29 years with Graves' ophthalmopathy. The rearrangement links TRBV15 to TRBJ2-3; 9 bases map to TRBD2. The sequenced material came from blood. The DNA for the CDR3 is TGTGCCACCAGCGCAACCGGGACTAGCATTGATACGCAGTATTTT. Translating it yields CATSATGTSIDTQYF.